This T cell receptor beta chain originates from a study of beta chain features in type 1 diabetes. The authors reverse transcribed all of the isolated RNA, so sequencing captured expressed TCRB transcripts. Generated by immunoSEQ multiplex PCR, the TCRdb table keeps only in-frame clones and is missing some. The repertoire consists of about 620,000 clones, with around 16% occurring once and the leading ten covering around 0.095%. Broader study findings: Short templates might get an advantage during PCR, and this would be equal in patients and controls. Type 1 diabetes patients had fewer VDJ junction insertions and more deletions.

CDR1 is MDHEN and CDR2 is SYDVKM in the germline V gene. J gave up 10 bases and V 6 bases, and 8 bases lay outside the gene matches. CDR3 length: 12 amino acids. Comments on this clone: As yet, its antigen is unknown.

The sequence came from a man younger than 35 in good health. The sequencing input was naive CD4+ T cells from blood. The V gene is TRBV28, the J gene TRBJ1-1, with 7 positions matching TRBD1. The CDR3 reads CASRLTGEGAFF. The CDR3 DNA is TGTGCCAGCAGACTTACAGGGGAAGGAGCTTTCTTT. The full variable domain, rest sourced from reference TRBV28 and TRBJ1-1, is DVKVTQSSRYLVKRTGEKVFLECVQDMDHENMFWYRQDPGLGLRLIYFSYDVKMKEKGDIPEGYSVSREKKERFSLILESASTNQTSMYLCASRLTGEGAFFGQGTRLTVV.